This TCR beta chain emerged from a study of T cells in tumors after PD-1 blockade. Overall study: Patients had no prior checkpoint blockade, systemic immunosuppressants, or anti-cancer therapy within 4 weeks. Treatment was either pembrolizumab 200 mg every 3 weeks or cemiplimab 350 mg every 2 weeks. A subset received ongoing vismodegib 150 mg daily alongside anti-PD-1 therapy. Mean per blood sample: roughly 100,000 templates (about 24,000-290,000), some 40,000 unique clonotypes.

V lost 3 bases, J lost 0 bases, and 17 bases stayed unmatched. The CDR3 totals 20 residues. CDR1 and CDR2 (germline): LNHDA, SQIVND (reference sequence). Sequenced by immunoSEQ multiplex PCR; TCRdb stores in-frame clones only, minus some. This table holds over 60,000 clones, around 72% found once. This clonotype was sampled from a human donor with basal cell carcinoma. Sequenced here: PBMCs, sampled after anti-PD-1 treatment. The chain recombines TRBV19 with TRBJ1-5, with 7 bases identical to TRBD1. CDR3 protein: CASSMEWGTQGPYSNQPQHF. CDR3 nucleotide sequence: TGTGCCAGTAGTATGGAGTGGGGCACACAGGGGCCCTATAGCAATCAGCCCCAGCATTTT.